This T cell receptor beta chain was captured in a study of T cell responses to AZD1222 COVID-19 vaccine. The overall study: Pooled together were second doses at about 4 or about 12 weeks. Study conclusions and caveats: The span of vaccine-associated CD4 TCRs extended across spike, with dominance at 160-218 and 743-854.

The CDR3 is 19 residues long. The germline V gene has CDR1 SSHAT and CDR2 FNYEAQ (reference sequence). Points on this clone: Its target is unknown. Germline is not matched at one junction end, which may reflect a read error.

This table comes from immunoSEQ multiplex PCR, and its TCRdb copy is limited to in-frame clones, with some not included. The sample includes a few hundred thousand clones, roughly 93% of them seen just once. This sequence originates from an adult in good health. The V gene is TRBV7-7, the J gene TRBJ1-3; tentative D call: TRBD1 (6 bases). The source was peripheral blood, collected on day 0 of AZD1222 vaccination. The CDR3 DNA is TGTGCTAGCAGCTGCCGCCGTATGCGGACAGTGCTCTCTGGAAACACCATATATTTT. Its protein product is CASSCRRMRTVLSGNTIYF.